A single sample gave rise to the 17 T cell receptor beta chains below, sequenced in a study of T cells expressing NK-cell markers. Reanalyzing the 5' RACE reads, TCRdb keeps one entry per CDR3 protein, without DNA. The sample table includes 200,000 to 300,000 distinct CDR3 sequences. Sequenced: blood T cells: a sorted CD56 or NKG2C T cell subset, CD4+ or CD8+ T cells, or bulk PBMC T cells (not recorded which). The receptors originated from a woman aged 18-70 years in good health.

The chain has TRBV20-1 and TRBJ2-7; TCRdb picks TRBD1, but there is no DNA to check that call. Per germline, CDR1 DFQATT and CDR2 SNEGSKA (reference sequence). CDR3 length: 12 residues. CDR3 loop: CSARDRGFEQYF.

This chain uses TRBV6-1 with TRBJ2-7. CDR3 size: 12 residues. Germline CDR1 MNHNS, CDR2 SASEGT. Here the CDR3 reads CASSDHVGEQYF.

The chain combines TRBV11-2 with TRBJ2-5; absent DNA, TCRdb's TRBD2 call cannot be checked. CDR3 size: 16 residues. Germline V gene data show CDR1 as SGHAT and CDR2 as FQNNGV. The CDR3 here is CASSQGELAGKETQYF. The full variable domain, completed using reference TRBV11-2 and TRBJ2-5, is EAGVAQSPRYKIIEKRQSVAFWCNPISGHATLYWYQQILGQGPKLLIQFQNNGVVDDSQLPKDRFSAERLKGVDSTLKIQPAKLEDSAVYLCASSQGELAGKETQYFGPGTRLLVL.

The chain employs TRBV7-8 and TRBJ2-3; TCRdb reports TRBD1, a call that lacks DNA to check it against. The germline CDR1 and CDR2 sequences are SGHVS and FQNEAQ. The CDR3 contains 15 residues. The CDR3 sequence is CASSLLTGYKDTQYF.

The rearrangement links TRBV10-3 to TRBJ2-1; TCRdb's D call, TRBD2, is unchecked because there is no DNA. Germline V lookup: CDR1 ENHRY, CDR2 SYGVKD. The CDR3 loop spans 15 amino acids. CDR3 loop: CAISDPGLAHNEQFF.

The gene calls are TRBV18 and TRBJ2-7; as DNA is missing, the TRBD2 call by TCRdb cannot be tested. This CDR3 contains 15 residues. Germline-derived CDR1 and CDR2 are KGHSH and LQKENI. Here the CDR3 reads CASSPRLAGAYEQYF.

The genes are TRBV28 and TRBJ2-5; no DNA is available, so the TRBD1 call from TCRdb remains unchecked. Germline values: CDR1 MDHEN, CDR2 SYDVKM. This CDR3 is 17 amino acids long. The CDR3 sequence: CASSPRGVSIPQETQYF.

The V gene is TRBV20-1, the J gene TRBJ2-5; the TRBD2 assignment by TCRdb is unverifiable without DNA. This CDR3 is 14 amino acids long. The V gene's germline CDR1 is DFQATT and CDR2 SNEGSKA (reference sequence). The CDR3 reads CSAATSGAKETQYF.

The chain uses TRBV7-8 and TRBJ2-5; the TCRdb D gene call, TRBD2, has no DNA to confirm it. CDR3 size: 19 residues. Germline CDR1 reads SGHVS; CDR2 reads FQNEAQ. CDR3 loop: CASSTSMLAGDTRRETQYF.

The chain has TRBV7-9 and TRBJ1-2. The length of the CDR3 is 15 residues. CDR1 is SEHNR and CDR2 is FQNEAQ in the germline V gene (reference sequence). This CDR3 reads CASSLDAPADYGYTF.

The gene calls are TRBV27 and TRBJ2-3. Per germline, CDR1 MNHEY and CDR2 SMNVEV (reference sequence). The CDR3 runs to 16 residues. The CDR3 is CASSLIFGRGTDTQYF.

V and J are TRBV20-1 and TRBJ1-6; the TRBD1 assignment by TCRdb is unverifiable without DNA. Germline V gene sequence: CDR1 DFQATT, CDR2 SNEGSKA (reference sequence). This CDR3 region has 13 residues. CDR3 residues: CSAGSWPPSPLHF.

CDR3 residues: CASSGGGDLVDTQYF. This chain uses TRBV28 with TRBJ2-3; as DNA is missing, the TRBD2 call by TCRdb cannot be tested. The CDR3 extends over 15 amino acids. Germline V gene lookup returns CDR1 MDHEN and CDR2 SYDVKM.

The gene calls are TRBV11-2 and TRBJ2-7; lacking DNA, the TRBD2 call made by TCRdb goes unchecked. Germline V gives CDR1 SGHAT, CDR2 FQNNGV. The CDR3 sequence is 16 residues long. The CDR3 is CASSLGQGLSSYEQYF.

The CDR3 region is CASSQRSGGNTGELFF. The V gene is TRBV14, the J gene TRBJ2-2; TCRdb picks TRBD1, but there is no DNA to check that call. Per germline, CDR1 SGHDN and CDR2 FVKESK. The CDR3 extends over 16 amino acids.

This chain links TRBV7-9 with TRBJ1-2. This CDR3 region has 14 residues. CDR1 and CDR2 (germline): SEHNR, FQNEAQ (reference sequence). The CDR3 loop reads CASSLVAAGNGYTF.

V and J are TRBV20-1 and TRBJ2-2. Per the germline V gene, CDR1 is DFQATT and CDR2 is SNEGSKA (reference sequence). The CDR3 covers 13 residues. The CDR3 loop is CSARDWLTGELFF.